The clone carrying this T cell receptor (beta chain) was counted many times. Its antigen is unidentified. This sample is part of a study of T-cell reconstitution after alpha-beta-depleted transplantation in children. Library preparation (for TCRbeta) was performed with unique molecular identifiers. MiXCR, applied by TCRdb to the PCR reads, yields one record per CDR3 protein. The sample records some 190,000 distinct CDR3 sequences, more than 9.5% being singletons. Whole-study findings and limits: Among T cells one year after transplant, newly produced cells accounted for most counts and diversity. Several hundred expanded graft clones reportedly supplied alpha-beta T cells about two months after transplant.

This sequence originates from a boy under 10 years old with acute myeloid leukemia, due to receive a stem cell transplant. The input for sequencing was PBMCs, taken before TCRalphabeta/CD19-depleted stem cell transplant.

The CDR3 reads CASSLGQDDTDTQYF. CDR3 nucleotides: TGCGCCAGCAGCTTGGGACAGGATGACACAGATACGCAGTATTTT. The chain links TRBV5-1 to TRBJ2-3, with D possibly TRBD1 on 6 matching bases. The CDR3 extends over 15 amino acids. Between the trimmed V and J ends, which lost 0 bases and 2 bases, there was a span of 10 bases. CDR1 and CDR2 from the germline V gene are SGHRS and YFSETQ.